The TCR beta chain under discussion was sequenced for a study of T cell responses to AZD1222 COVID-19 vaccine. For the study at large: Recipients boosted at about 4 weeks or about 12 weeks are pooled. Study-wide findings and caveats: Close to half of all spike-specific TCRs reportedly target regions of the variants that are unmutated. Donors, mostly white British, included more females; clonal diversity was possibly underestimated. Following two doses of AZD1222, Spike-specific TCR breadth and depth rose.

This CDR3 region has 14 residues. Germline V lookup: CDR1 SGHTA, CDR2 FQGNSA. The V and J ends lost 2 bases and 3 bases respectively, with 10 bases between them. Libraries were prepared by immunoSEQ multiplex PCR; TCRdb keeps only in-frame clonotypes and omits some of them. The sample lists approximately 140,000 clones, around 89% occurring once. About this clone: What it recognizes is unknown.

The TCR comes from an adult in good health. The chain joins TRBV7-2 to TRBJ1-2; D unclear. The source material was peripheral blood, sampled on day 0 of AZD1222 vaccination. CDR3 protein: CASSLQGRHYGYTF. Here the CDR3 DNA reads TGTGCCAGCAGCTTACAAGGGCGCCACTATGGCTACACCTTC.